Sequencing of this TCR beta chain was carried out in a study of CD8 T cells in Susac syndrome. Overall study results and limits: As the study acknowledged, the number of individuals who were part of its TCR sequencing and HLA analysis was relatively small.

From blood CD8+ and CD4+ T cells, the TCR beta chain was sequenced. FACS enriched CD8+ TEMRA cells, while bulk CD8+ and CD4+ were negatively isolated. As for this clonotype: Antigen unknown.

RNA, at roughly 0.45 to 1 ug, was reverse transcribed with random hexamers. An immunoSEQ multiplex PCR amplified TCR beta CDR3 over 54 Vbeta and 13 Jbeta. MiXCR was run by TCRdb on the immunoSEQ multiplex PCR reads, yielding one entry per CDR3 protein. This table holds 150,000 or so distinct CDR3 sequences, roughly 95% found once. The CDR3 runs to 15 residues. Germline CDR1 is MNHEY and CDR2 is SMNVEV (reference sequence). V trimming: 3 bases; J trimming: 2 bases; junction bases outside the gene matches: 4. The sample taken for sequencing was CD8+ T cells from PBMCs. The chain employs TRBV27 and TRBJ2-7; 10 bases are shared with TRBD1. The receptor was derived from a human donor with multiple sclerosis. CDR3 bases: TGTGCCAGCAGTTTGGGGGGGACAGGGGCCTACGAGCAGTACGTC. Residues: CASSLGGTGAYEQYV.